Presented here are 27 T cell receptor beta chains from one specimen sequenced in a study of blood T cell repertoires in COVID-19. The repertoire was sequenced with immunoSEQ multiplex PCR; TCRdb's copy has only in-frame clones and lacks some. The table lists roughly 150,000 clones, roughly four fifths of them singletons. Sequencing was carried out using peripheral blood. The receptors derive from a human donor in a cohort sampled during active COVID-19.

This chain links TRBV5-6 with TRBJ2-3; 12 positions match TRBD2. Germline CDR1 reads SGHDT; CDR2 reads YYEEEE. The trim removed 4 bases at V and 1 base at J, leaving 7 bases unmatched. CDR3 length: 17 residues. The CDR3 nucleotides are TGTGCCAGCAGCGGGGCCGGGACTAGCGGGCGCACAGATACGCAGTATTTT. Encoded protein: CASSGAGTSGRTDTQYF.

This chain links TRBV7-3 with TRBJ2-2; D unresolved. The germline V and J ends were trimmed by 5 bases and 6 bases, with 7 bases remaining between them. Germline CDR1 reads SGHTA; CDR2 reads FQGTGA. This CDR3 has 12 residues. The DNA of the CDR3 is TGTGCCAGCAGCCCTTTCCCCGGGGAGCTGTTTTTT. It translates to CASSPFPGELFF.

The V and J genes are TRBV19 and TRBJ1-1; tentative D call: TRBD1 (5 bases). The V and J ends lost 1 base and 4 bases respectively, with 10 bases between them. This CDR3 has 14 amino acids. Germline CDR1 LNHDA, CDR2 SQIVND (reference sequence). The CDR3 is CASSIGRRGTEAFF. CDR3 nucleotide sequence: TGTGCCAGTAGTATAGGTCGAAGGGGCACTGAAGCTTTCTTT. The variable domain in full, with the rest retrieved from reference TRBV19 and TRBJ1-1, is DGGITQSPKYLFRKEGQNVTLSCEQNLNHDAMYWYRQDPGQGLRLIYYSQIVNDFQKGDIAEGYSVSREKKESFPLTVTSAQKNPTAFYLCASSIGRRGTEAFFGQGTRLTVV.

This chain joins TRBV10-3 and TRBJ2-7; 8 nucleotides agree with TRBD1. The germline V gene encodes CDR1 ENHRY and CDR2 SYGVKD. The CDR3 runs 13 residues. Trimming cost V 6 bases and J 5 bases; bases outside gene matches: 6. CDR3 bases: TGTGCCATCAGGGGACAGGAGCACCACGAGCAGTACTTC. Translation: CAIRGQEHHEQYF.

The chain recombines TRBV28 with TRBJ2-7, with 7 positions matching TRBD1. This CDR3 region has 15 residues. Germline assignment: CDR1 MDHEN and CDR2 SYDVKM. Unmatched junction bases numbered 7, after V lost 3 bases and J lost 2 bases. The CDR3 region has the DNA TGTGCCAGCAGTTTGGTAGGGGGCCGACCCTACGAGCAGTACTTC. Protein sequence: CASSLVGGRPYEQYF.

J is TRBJ1-2 and V is TRBV19; TRBD1 agrees at 8 bases. The V gene's germline CDR1 is LNHDA and CDR2 SQIVND (reference sequence). V gave up 6 bases and J gave up 8 bases; unmatched junction bases: 5. CDR3 length equals 12 residues. CDR3 in DNA: TGTGCCAGTAGCAGGGGGCTGGGGGGCTACACCTTC. It encodes CASSRGLGGYTF.

The chain combines TRBV2 with TRBJ2-2, with TRBD2 matching over 8 bases. This CDR3 comprises 18 residues. Looked up from germline, CDR1 is SNHLY and CDR2 is FYNNEI. The ends lost 4 bases at V and 1 base at J; junction bases unmatched: 11. The DNA of the CDR3 is TGTGCCAGCAGTGGACGACAGTGGACTAGCTTGAACACCGGGGAGCTGTTTTTT. This encodes CASSGRQWTSLNTGELFF.

The V and J genes are TRBV29-1 and TRBJ2-2; 10 nucleotides agree with TRBD1. The V gene end was trimmed by 7 bases and the J gene end by 6 bases; junction bases not matched to a gene: 5. CDR1 and CDR2 (germline): SQVTM, ANQGSEA. The CDR3 is 13 residues long. The CDR3 DNA sequence: TGCAGCGCGACAGGGGGCGCCGCCGGGGAGCTGTTTTTT. Translating it yields CSATGGAAGELFF.

The gene calls are TRBV5-1 and TRBJ2-7; 11 bases agree with TRBD1. This CDR3 contains 16 residues. Germline V lookup: CDR1 SGHRS, CDR2 YFSETQ. Unmatched junction bases numbered 5, after V lost 0 bases and J lost 3 bases. CDR3 protein: CASSLVPGTGGYEQYF. The CDR3 DNA is TGCGCCAGCAGCTTGGTTCCCGGGACAGGGGGCTACGAGCAGTACTTC.

The chain has TRBV19 and TRBJ1-1, with 7 bases fitting TRBD1. Germline trimming cut 6 bases from V and 1 base from J; bases unmatched to any gene: 5. Germline V gene lookup returns CDR1 LNHDA and CDR2 SQIVND (reference sequence). The length of the CDR3 is 14 residues. Written as DNA, the CDR3 is TGTGCCAGTAGGAGGGGACAGCAGAACACTGAAGCTTTCTTT. Translation: CASRRGQQNTEAFF.

This chain links TRBV19 with TRBJ2-1, with TRBD2 identical over 10 bases. Germline values: CDR1 LNHDA, CDR2 SQIVND (reference sequence). The CDR3 length is 18 residues. The V segment lost 3 bases and the J segment 9 bases; nucleotides outside the gene matches: 17. The CDR3 reads CASSIQQRLAGRIGEQFF. CDR3 in DNA: TGTGCCAGTAGTATTCAACAGCGACTAGCGGGTAGAATAGGTGAGCAGTTCTTC.

This clone was seen only once. The CDR3 loop reads CASSSLAETQETQYF. In DNA, the CDR3 is TGTGCCAGCAGTTCTTTAGCGGAAACCCAAGAGACCCAGTACTTC. The rearrangement links TRBV27 to TRBJ2-5, with D maybe TRBD2 (6 bases). The germline V gene encodes CDR1 MNHEY and CDR2 SMNVEV (reference sequence). The CDR3 is made up of 15 amino acids. With 4 bases removed from V and 1 base from J, the gap between germline ends came to 13 bases.

The chain couples TRBV5-4 to TRBJ2-5, with 7 bases aligning to TRBD1. CDR1 and CDR2 (germline): SGHNT, YYREEE (reference sequence). V lost 4 bases, J lost 1 base, and 4 bases stayed unmatched. The CDR3 has 14 amino acids. CDR3 sequence: CASSPGTAQETQYF. The CDR3 DNA reads as TGTGCCAGCAGCCCGGGGACAGCCCAAGAGACCCAGTACTTC.

The chain employs TRBV6-2 or TRBV6-3 and TRBJ1-6; 8 bases agree with TRBD1. The CDR3 is made up of 16 amino acids. V was pared by 5 bases and J by 8 bases, with 11 bases of the junction left unmatched. Germline values: CDR1 MNHEY, CDR2 SVGEGT. The CDR3, as DNA: TGTGCCAGCAGTCCCGCTGGACAGGGAAGAGATTCACCCCTCCACTTT. Translated, it gives CASSPAGQGRDSPLHF.

V gene TRBV7-9 combines with J gene TRBJ1-5; D gene ambiguous. With 1 base removed from V and 6 bases from J, the gap between germline ends came to 13 bases. The CDR3 spans 15 residues. Looked up from germline, CDR1 is SEHNR and CDR2 is FQNEAQ (reference sequence). The CDR3 nucleotides read TGTGCCAGCAGCTTAGGTAGGGCGAGCGGTCAGCCCCAGCATTTT. Translating gives CASSLGRASGQPQHF.

This chain links TRBV7-8 with TRBJ2-5; the match to TRBD1 covers 11 bases. V dropped 5 bases and J dropped 5; count of bases not matched to a gene: 7. The CDR3 sequence is 15 residues long. Germline V lookup: CDR1 SGHVS, CDR2 FQNEAQ. The CDR3, as DNA: TGTGCCAGCAGCGCCGGACAGGGGGCGTTTGAGACCCAGTACTTC. Translation: CASSAGQGAFETQYF.

V and J are TRBV3-1 (or the pseudogene TRBV3-2) and TRBJ2-7, with TRBD1 as a possible D gene (6 bases). The V end lost 2 bases, the J end lost 1 base, and 12 bases lay between the germline ends. Germline V gene lookup returns CDR1 LGHDT and CDR2 YNNKEL (reference sequence). The CDR3 runs to 15 residues. CDR3 in DNA: TGTGCCAGCAGCCAACGGGGACACTCATCCTACGAGCAGTACTTC. Translated: CASSQRGHSSYEQYF.

The chain joins TRBV19 to TRBJ2-1; 15 bases agree with TRBD2. Germline-derived CDR1 and CDR2 are LNHDA and SQIVND (reference sequence). The CDR3 has 15 amino acids. The trim removed 5 bases at V and 9 bases at J, leaving 5 bases unmatched. As DNA, the CDR3 is TGTGCCAGTAGTTTAGGGACTAGCGGGAGGAGTGAGCAGTTCTTC. It specifies CASSLGTSGRSEQFF.

The chain recombines TRBV24-1 with TRBJ2-5; perhaps TRBD2 as D (7 bases). In germline, CDR1 is KGHDR, CDR2 SFDVKD. The CDR3 is made up of 17 amino acids. V was pared by 5 bases and J by 5 bases, with 23 bases between. The CDR3 DNA sequence: TGTGCCACCAGTGTTTTTTATTTAGGGGGGGCGAGGGAGACCCAGTACTTC. It encodes CATSVFYLGGARETQYF.

The chain carries TRBV28 and TRBJ1-1, with 7 bases that match TRBD1. Trimming removed 3 bases from V and 10 bases from J; junction bases left unmatched: 5. CDR1 is MDHEN and CDR2 is SYDVKM in the germline V gene. There are 12 residues in the CDR3. CDR3 DNA: TGTGCCAGCAGTTTTTACAGGGGTCGAGCTTTCTTT. Translated, it gives CASSFYRGRAFF.

CDR3 coding DNA: TGTGCCAGCGAAGCACCCCCGCGCGGGGGCGGCTACGAGCAGTACTTC. Amino acids: CASEAPPRGGGYEQYF. The chain joins TRBV7-2 to TRBJ2-7, with D perhaps TRBD2 (7 bases). V was clipped by 8 bases and J by 3 bases, with 23 bases between them. The CDR3 loop spans 16 amino acids. Germline CDR1 reads SGHTA; CDR2 reads FQGNSA.

The chain carries TRBV6-2 or TRBV6-3 and TRBJ2-3; D is unclear. From germline, CDR1 is MNHEY and CDR2 SVGEGT. There are 13 residues in the CDR3. V was shortened by 4 bases and J by 6 bases, with 11 bases between the two germline ends. The CDR3, as DNA: TGTGCCAGCAGTTTTTCCACGGAGGATACGCAGTATTTT. It yields the protein CASSFSTEDTQYF.

This clone was counted a single time. The V gene is TRBV6-2 or TRBV6-3, the J gene TRBJ2-1; D is possibly TRBD2 (6 bases). In germline, CDR1 is MNHEY, CDR2 SVGEGT. The CDR3 contains 13 residues. Trimming shortened V by 6 bases and J by 8 bases, and 14 bases separated the two germline ends. Written as DNA, the CDR3 is TGTGCCAGCAGCCTCCGAAGGAGGGATGAGCAGTTCTTC. This sequence encodes CASSLRRRDEQFF.

The rearrangement uses TRBV7-8 and TRBJ2-4; possible D gene TRBD2, 5 bases. V was trimmed by 5 bases and J by 5 bases, leaving 13 bases between them. The CDR3 is 14 amino acids. Germline V CDR1 and CDR2: SGHVS, FQNEAQ. The chain's CDR3 is CASSGGGWENIQYF. For the CDR3, the DNA is TGTGCCAGCAGCGGAGGTGGGTGGGAAAACATTCAGTACTTC.

This chain uses TRBV4-1 with TRBJ2-7; D is possibly TRBD2 (6 bases). The CDR3 runs to 15 residues. V lost 4 bases, J lost 3 bases, and 16 bases lay in between. Germline V gene data show CDR1 as MGHRA and CDR2 as YSYEKL. DNA of the CDR3: TGCGCCAGCAGCCCTATTAGTCAGGGAGGCTACGAGCAGTACTTC. As protein: CASSPISQGGYEQYF.

V gene TRBV2 combines with J gene TRBJ2-1; 8 nucleotides line up with TRBD1. The CDR3 runs 14 residues. V trimming: 6 bases; J trimming: 5 bases; junction bases outside the gene matches: 6. Germline V gives CDR1 SNHLY, CDR2 FYNNEI. The CDR3 sequence is CASRTGDIDNEQFF. CDR3 bases: TGTGCCAGCAGGACAGGGGATATCGACAATGAGCAGTTCTTC.

V gene TRBV6-6 combines with J gene TRBJ2-7, with 7 bases that match TRBD2. V dropped 7 bases and J dropped 0; count of bases not matched to a gene: 12. This CDR3 has 16 amino acids. The germline CDR1 and CDR2 sequences are MNHNY and SVGAGI (reference sequence). The CDR3 DNA is TGTGCCAGCACCACTCTGGGCGGGAGTTACTCCTACGAGCAGTACTTC. This codes for CASTTLGGSYSYEQYF.